The source of this TCR beta chain is a study of blood T cell repertoires in COVID-19. Overall study: The samples span acute and convalescent COVID-19 from the United States, Italy and Spain. Sources were T cells, B-cell-depleted T cells, or PBMCs; the material itself was cDNA or gDNA.

The table came from immunoSEQ multiplex PCR; TCRdb's copy has only in-frame clones and leaves some out. Among around 250,000 clones listed, around four fifths were seen once. Between the trimmed V and J ends, which lost 11 bases and 1 base, there was a span of 25 bases. Germline V CDR1 and CDR2: KGHDR, SFDVKD. The CDR3 totals 18 residues. The chain joins TRBV24-1 to TRBJ2-2, with D possibly TRBD2 on 6 matching bases. The sequencing input was peripheral blood. The TCR sequence derives from a man in his fifties or sixties who had recovered from COVID-19. The CDR3 DNA sequence: TGTGCCATTGAAATCCGGGACTCCCAACCCAAGAACACCGGGGAGCTGTTTTTT. Protein product: CAIEIRDSQPKNTGELFF.